One sample yielded the 20 T cell receptor beta chains listed below, sequenced in a study of blood T cell repertoires in COVID-19. Here immunoSEQ multiplex PCR was the method, and the copy in TCRdb shows in-frame clones only, minus some. The sample holds under 200,000 clones, approximately 90% seen once. The sample taken for sequencing was peripheral blood. These TCRs come from a man younger than 35 with COVID-19, enrolled during active disease.

The chain recombines TRBV6-1 with TRBJ2-2, with 9 bases fitting TRBD2. The CDR3 has 16 amino acids. Germline V gives CDR1 MNHNS, CDR2 SASEGT. Germline trimming cut 4 bases from V and 5 bases from J; bases unmatched to any gene: 8. The CDR3 region has the DNA TGTGCCAGCAGTGGAATAGCGGGAGAGTTGACCGGGGAGCTGTTTTTT. This encodes CASSGIAGELTGELFF.

The table lists this clone with a count of one. The CDR3 region has the DNA TGTGCCAGCAGTCGGGACAGGGTCTACGAGCAGTACTTC. It is translated as CASSRDRVYEQYF. This chain joins TRBV6-5 and TRBJ2-7, with 9 bases lining up with TRBD1. The CDR3 loop spans 13 amino acids. Germline trimming cut 5 bases from V and 3 bases from J; bases unmatched to any gene: 2. Per the germline V gene, CDR1 is MNHEY and CDR2 is SVGAGI.

The V call is TRBV5-1, the J call TRBJ2-2; D gene unclear. The V gene's germline CDR1 is SGHRS and CDR2 YFSETQ. V was shortened by 0 bases and J by 7 bases, with 13 bases between the two germline ends. The CDR3 totals 15 residues. The CDR3 sequence is CASSLVGPPGGELFF. The CDR3 DNA follows: TGCGCCAGCAGCTTGGTCGGTCCCCCGGGCGGGGAGCTGTTTTTT.

The chain couples TRBV6-5 to TRBJ1-3, with 8 bases aligning to TRBD1. Germline assignment: CDR1 MNHEY and CDR2 SVGAGI. The CDR3 consists of 14 residues. J was trimmed by 4 bases and V by 4 bases; bases with no gene match: 3. The CDR3 DNA sequence: TGTGCCAGCAGTTCCAGGGGGCTCGGAAACACCATATATTTT. Translation gives CASSSRGLGNTIYF.

The V call is TRBV7-3, the J call TRBJ2-1, with D possibly TRBD1 on 6 matching bases. CDR3 size: 13 residues. The ends were cut back, 4 bases at V and 2 bases at J, with 6 bases in the middle. Germline V gives CDR1 SGHTA, CDR2 FQGTGA. For the CDR3, the DNA is TGTGCCAGCAGCTGGGACACCTACAATGAGCAGTTCTTC. This sequence encodes CASSWDTYNEQFF.

This chain joins TRBV5-1 and TRBJ1-6, with a possible D match to TRBD1 (6 bases). Germline V gene data show CDR1 as SGHRS and CDR2 as YFSETQ. This CDR3 has 14 residues. V lost 6 bases and J 6 bases, leaving 13 bases between the germline ends. The CDR3 sequence: CASKGVDFNSPLHF. In DNA form, the CDR3 reads TGCGCCAGCAAGGGGGTAGATTTTAATTCACCCCTCCACTTT.

The rearrangement joins TRBV15 to TRBJ2-3; perhaps TRBD2 as D (6 bases). In germline, CDR1 is LNHNV, CDR2 YYDKDF (reference sequence). This CDR3 has 16 residues. With 3 bases removed from V and 4 bases from J, the gap between germline ends came to 17 bases. CDR3 region: CATSRALRGGADTQYF. The CDR3 DNA follows: TGTGCCACCAGCAGGGCCTTACGTGGCGGGGCAGATACGCAGTATTTT.

The chain employs TRBV5-1 and TRBJ2-2; 7 nucleotides align to TRBD2. Germline loops: CDR1 SGHRS, CDR2 YFSETQ. This CDR3 contains 14 residues. J was trimmed by 7 bases and V by 2 bases; bases with no gene match: 5. The CDR3 DNA reads TGCGCCAGCAGCTTAGCGGGATCCGGCGGGGAGCTGTTTTTT. This translates into CASSLAGSGGELFF.

The V gene is TRBV19, the J gene TRBJ1-1; the D gene is possibly TRBD1 (6 bases). Per the germline V gene, CDR1 is LNHDA and CDR2 is SQIVND (reference sequence). This CDR3 has 16 residues. Trimming left V 5 bases short and J 1 base short, with 17 bases between. The CDR3 loop reads CASSLVLTGPNTEAFF. The CDR3 bases are TGTGCCAGTAGTCTGGTCCTGACAGGACCGAACACTGAAGCTTTCTTT.

In DNA, the CDR3 is TGTGCCAGCAGCCCTAGCGGGTACCACGAGCAGTACTTC. It encodes CASSPSGYHEQYF. The rearrangement links TRBV6-2 or TRBV6-3 to TRBJ2-7; 8 nucleotides line up with TRBD2. The CDR3 has 13 amino acids. Trimming took 6 bases from V and 5 from J; bases not matched to a gene: 6. Germline values: CDR1 MNHEY, CDR2 SVGEGT.

The V gene is TRBV11-2, the J gene TRBJ2-2; TRBD1 matches at 7 bases. The CDR3 sequence is 14 residues long. The V segment lost 7 bases and the J segment 5 bases; nucleotides outside the gene matches: 7. The germline CDR1 and CDR2 sequences are SGHAT and FQNNGV. CDR3 coding DNA: TGTGCCAGCAACGTAAACAGGGGTACCGGGGAGCTGTTTTTT. This codes for CASNVNRGTGELFF.

This chain uses TRBV3-1 (or the pseudogene TRBV3-2) with TRBJ2-5, with D perhaps matching TRBD1 (6 bases). The CDR3 sequence is 17 residues long. Germline CDR1 is LGHDT and CDR2 is YNNKEL (reference sequence). V lost 3 bases and J lost 3, with 20 bases in between. CDR3: CASSQFGTRRREETQYF. The CDR3 DNA follows: TGTGCCAGCAGCCAGTTCGGGACACGGAGACGCGAAGAGACCCAGTACTTC.

The chain couples TRBV10-2 to TRBJ1-1, with D maybe TRBD1 (5 bases). The V gene's germline CDR1 is WSHSY and CDR2 SAAADI. The CDR3 sequence is 16 residues long. V was trimmed by 8 bases and J by 1 base, leaving 20 bases between them. CDR3 DNA sequence: TGCGCCAGCCATAACAGGTCTTTTCTTCGGAACACTGAAGCTTTCTTT. Amino acids: CASHNRSFLRNTEAFF.

This clone was seen a single time. The gene calls are TRBV14 and TRBJ2-2; 9 bases match TRBD1. Germline CDR1 SGHDN, CDR2 FVKESK. With 4 bases clipped from V and 7 bases from J, the junction kept 7 bases outside the gene matches. This CDR3 comprises 15 residues. CDR3 protein: CASSPSGTGIGELFF. The CDR3 DNA reads as TGTGCCAGCAGCCCTTCTGGGACAGGGATCGGGGAGCTGTTTTTT.

CDR3 protein: CASSLGLAALNEQFF. The DNA for the CDR3 is TGTGCCAGCAGCTTAGGACTAGCGGCCCTTAACGAGCAGTTCTTC. The V and J genes are TRBV7-2 and TRBJ2-1, with 9 nucleotides matching TRBD2. The CDR3 is made up of 15 amino acids. V shed 1 base, J shed 10 bases, and the junction held 8 bases outside the gene matches. CDR1 and CDR2 from the germline V gene are SGHTA and FQGNSA.

The chain combines TRBV3-1 (or the pseudogene TRBV3-2) with TRBJ1-5; TRBD1 aligns across 12 bases. The V gene end was trimmed by 4 bases and the J gene end by 0 bases; junction bases not matched to a gene: 4. The CDR3 is 17 amino acids. Germline CDR1 LGHDT, CDR2 YNNKEL (reference sequence). CDR3 nucleotide sequence: TGTGCCAGCAGCCCCGGGACAGGGGGCTGTAGCAATCAGCCCCAGCATTTT. It encodes CASSPGTGGCSNQPQHF.

The chain joins TRBV7-2 to TRBJ1-3; possible D gene TRBD1, 6 bases. Germline V gives CDR1 SGHTA, CDR2 FQGNSA. This CDR3 has 15 residues. V was shortened by 3 bases and J by 4 bases, with 13 bases between the two germline ends. CDR3 in amino acids: CASSFATGSGNTIYF. As DNA, the CDR3 is TGTGCCAGCAGCTTCGCCACAGGGTCCGGAAACACCATATATTTT.

The J gene is TRBJ1-2, the V gene TRBV5-4; D not resolved. V was clipped by 1 base and J by 5 bases, with 9 bases between them. The CDR3 totals 13 residues. Germline V gives CDR1 SGHNT, CDR2 YYREEE (reference sequence). The CDR3 is CASSLSEVYGYTF. CDR3 nucleotides: TGTGCCAGCAGCTTGTCGGAGGTATATGGCTACACCTTC.

The V call is TRBV11-2, the J call TRBJ2-7; 8 bases are a match to TRBD1. J lost 5 bases, V lost 3 bases, and 9 bases had no gene match. This CDR3 has 15 amino acids. Germline CDR1 is SGHAT and CDR2 is FQNNGV. The CDR3 protein is CASSFVDREDHEQYF. The CDR3 nucleotides read TGTGCCAGCAGCTTTGTGGACAGGGAGGATCACGAGCAGTACTTC.

The chain employs TRBV4-3 and TRBJ2-1, with D possibly being TRBD2 (5 bases). Germline V CDR1 and CDR2: LGHNA, YSLEER. The length of the CDR3 is 18 residues. The V end lost 4 bases, the J end lost 4 bases, and 23 bases lay between the germline ends. This CDR3 reads CASSRPAAAGGFYNEQFF. The CDR3 DNA sequence: TGCGCCAGCAGCCGCCCCGCCGCGGCCGGAGGCTTTTACAATGAGCAGTTCTTC.